This T cell receptor beta chain was sequenced during a study of CD8+CD57+ T cells in acquired aplastic anemia. Study summary: Each DNA sample taken from sorted CD4+ and CD8+ cells came to roughly 3.5 ug on average.

Profiling that covered TCR beta VDJ and CDR3 relied on genomic DNA as its template. MiXCR, applied by TCRdb to the reads, yields one record per CDR3 protein. This table holds about 190,000 distinct CDR3 sequences, approximately 50% found once. Study-wide findings and caveats: The CD8+ Simpson's diversity of patients and controls was not significantly different.

This clonotype occurred many times. Its antigen is as yet unknown. Sequencing involved patients with CD8+CD57+ cell expansion previously shown by flow cytometry. V gave up 1 base and J gave up 4 bases; unmatched junction bases: 9. The CDR3 is made up of 16 amino acids. Germline loops: CDR1 SGHAT, CDR2 FQDESV (reference sequence). Sequencing used sorted CD4+, CD8+, or CD8+CD57+ T cells (not recorded which) from PBMCs. V and J are TRBV11-1 and TRBJ2-7, with 8 nucleotides matching TRBD1. The sequence was collected from a human donor with aplastic anemia. The CDR3 DNA sequence: TGTGCCAGCAGCTTAGGACTCCCGGGACAGGCATACGAGCAGTACTTC. This codes for CASSLGLPGQAYEQYF.